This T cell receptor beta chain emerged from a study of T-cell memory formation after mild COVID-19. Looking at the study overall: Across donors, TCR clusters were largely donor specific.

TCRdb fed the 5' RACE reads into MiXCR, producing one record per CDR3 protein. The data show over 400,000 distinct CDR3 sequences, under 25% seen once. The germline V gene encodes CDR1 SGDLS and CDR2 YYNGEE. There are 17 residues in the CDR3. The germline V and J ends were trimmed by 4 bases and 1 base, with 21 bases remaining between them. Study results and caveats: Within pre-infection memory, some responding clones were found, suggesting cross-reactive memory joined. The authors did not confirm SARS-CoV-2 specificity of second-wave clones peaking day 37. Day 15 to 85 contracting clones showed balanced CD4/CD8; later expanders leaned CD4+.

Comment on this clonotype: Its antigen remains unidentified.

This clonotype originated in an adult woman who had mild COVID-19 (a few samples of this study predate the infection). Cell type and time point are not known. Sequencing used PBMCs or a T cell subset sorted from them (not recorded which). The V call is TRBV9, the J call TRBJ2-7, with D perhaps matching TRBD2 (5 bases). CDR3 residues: CASSPSPLALGSYEQYF. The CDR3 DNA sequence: TGTGCCAGCAGCCCCTCCCCCTTAGCGTTGGGATCCTACGAGCAGTACTTC.